Presented here are 5 T cell receptor beta chains from one specimen sequenced in a study of cytomegalovirus exposure and HLA in healthy donors. The PCR was carried out with 60 Vbeta primers and 13 Jbeta primers. Only in-frame clones appear in the TCRdb table, and some are missing; sequencing was by immunoSEQ multiplex PCR. Among about 150,000 clones listed, approximately 70% were seen once. The sequenced sample consisted of PBMCs. Every receptor here comes from a woman aged 18-30 years in good health and CMV-seronegative.

The CDR3 reads CASSPDMNTEAFF. DNA of the CDR3: TGCGCCAGCAGCCCCGACATGAACACTGAAGCTTTCTTT. The chain joins TRBV4-3 to TRBJ1-1; D remains ambiguous. This CDR3 has 13 amino acids. V lost 4 bases and J 0 bases, leaving 6 bases between the germline ends. Germline V gene data show CDR1 as LGHNA and CDR2 as YSLEER.

The chain has TRBV11-3 and TRBJ1-1, with TRBD1 as a possible D gene (5 bases). The CDR3 covers 14 residues. V gave up 5 bases and J gave up 6 bases, with 16 bases separating them. CDR1 is SGHNT and CDR2 is YENEEA in the germline V gene. The CDR3 bases are TGTGCCAGCAGCACACACAGGATGCACCCTGAAGCTTTCTTT. Amino acids: CASSTHRMHPEAFF.

The chain employs TRBV10-3 and TRBJ2-5; 7 bases agree with TRBD2. Germline-derived CDR1 and CDR2 are ENHRY and SYGVKD. V dropped 3 bases and J dropped 1; count of bases not matched to a gene: 14. The CDR3 loop spans 18 amino acids. The CDR3 region is CAISDPQRGTGGQETQYF. CDR3 DNA: TGTGCCATCAGTGACCCCCAGAGGGGTACGGGGGGCCAAGAGACCCAGTACTTC.

This chain links TRBV7-2 with TRBJ2-7, with 7 bases aligning to TRBD1. The V gene's germline CDR1 is SGHTA and CDR2 FQGNSA. The trim removed 4 bases at V and 6 bases at J, leaving 3 bases unmatched. This CDR3 contains 12 residues. The CDR3 loop is CASSSTGIEQYF. In nucleotides, the CDR3 is TGTGCCAGCAGCTCGACAGGGATCGAGCAGTACTTC. The full variable domain, completed using reference TRBV7-2 and TRBJ2-7, is GAGVSQSPSNKVTEKGKDVELRCDPISGHTALYWYRQSLGQGLEFLIYFQGNSAPDKSGLPSDRFSAERTGGSVSTLTIQRTQQEDSAVYLCASSSTGIEQYFGPGTRLTVT.

The rearrangement joins TRBV14 to TRBJ2-5; the match to TRBD1 covers 10 bases. Matching the DNA end better, TRBJ2-7 makes the J call doubtful. The CDR3 totals 17 residues. The germline CDR1 and CDR2 sequences are SGHDN and FVKESK. The CDR3 loop reads CASSQIGPGQGKYEQYF. CDR3 sequence (DNA): TGTGCCAGCAGCCAAATTGGGCCGGGACAGGGGAAGTACGAGCAGTACTTC.